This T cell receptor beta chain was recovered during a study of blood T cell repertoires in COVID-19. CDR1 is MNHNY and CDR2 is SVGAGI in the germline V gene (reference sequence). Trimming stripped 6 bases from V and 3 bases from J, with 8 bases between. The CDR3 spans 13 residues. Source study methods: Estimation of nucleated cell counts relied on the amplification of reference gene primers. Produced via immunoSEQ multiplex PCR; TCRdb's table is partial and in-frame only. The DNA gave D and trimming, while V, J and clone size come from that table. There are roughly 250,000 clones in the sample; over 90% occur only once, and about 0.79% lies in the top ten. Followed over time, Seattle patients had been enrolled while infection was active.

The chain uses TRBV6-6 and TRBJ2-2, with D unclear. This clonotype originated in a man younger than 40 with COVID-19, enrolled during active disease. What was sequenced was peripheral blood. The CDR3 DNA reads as TGTGCCAGCAGGTCTATGGACACCGGGGAGCTGTTTTTT. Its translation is CASRSMDTGELFF.